This T cell receptor (beta chain) stems from a study of Graves' ophthalmopathy and Graves' hyperthyroidism (dated by TCRdb to the late 2010s). Study-level background: Peripheral blood samples were taken at the time of initial diagnosis, before any treatment was given. In roughly 6 hyperthyroidism patients, T-cell repertoires of thyroid tissue and blood were compared. TCR beta repertoire signatures were used to distinguish Graves' ophthalmopathy from Graves' hyperthyroidism and to predict progression to ophthalmopathy. To explore V-J signatures distinguishing ophthalmopathy from hyperthyroidism, a discovery set of roughly 100 patients (about 41 ophthalmopathy, about 57 stable hyperthyroidism) was enrolled. An independent validation cohort comprised 18 hyperthyroidism patients and about 16 patients who later progressed from hyperthyroidism to ophthalmopathy. Once sampling was done, hyperthyroidism patients were given methimazole at a starting dose of 30 mg daily, while ophthalmopathy patients were given high-dose intravenous methylprednisolone. In total, approximately 130 blood samples were TCR-sequenced: roughly 45 ophthalmopathy, around 75 hyperthyroidism and roughly 17 hyperthyroidism-to-ophthalmopathy patients. What the research found in general, with its limitations: Most of the expanded thyroid clonotypes with a frequency above 0.001 were also detected in blood, and it was suggested that the thyroid immune response may be reflected by blood repertoires. In cross-validation, the 13-signature model distinguished ophthalmopathy from stable hyperthyroidism with approximately 90% sensitivity and 81.08% specificity, while in the test set the corresponding values were about 79% and 69%. No statistical method was used to set the sample size in advance, and the investigators knew which group each participant was assigned to. In validation, the model predicted ophthalmopathy progression with over 60% sensitivity and around 72% specificity; some 13 predicted patients were CT-confirmed with GO in a median of 6.5 months.

Trimming takes 3 bases from V and 0 bases from J, and the germline ends sit 6 bases apart. Per the germline V gene (reference sequence), LNHDA is the CDR1 and SQIVND is the CDR2. The CDR3 contains 14 residues, cysteine and phenylalanine counted. CDR3 DNA only is kept here, 42 bases in frame from base 1. This clonotype was seen repeatedly, ten times or more. Its recognized antigen is unknown. Base qualities are not provided; no much larger clone lies one nucleotide away. For repertoire sequencing, the TCR beta CDR3 regions were amplified from RNA transcripts. HTBI primers and the Qiagen OneStep RT-PCR kit were used in a first-round RT-PCR, which was followed by a second-round multiplex PCR, size selection and purification. Libraries were sequenced on an Illumina HiSeq2000 using paired-end 100 bp reads. As for the authors' bioinformatics: SOAPnuke was used for read processing, and reads with adapters, uncalled bases, a mean Phred below 15, or no exact constant-primer or identifier match were discarded. High-quality paired reads were merged with COPE v1.2.5. Each unique nucleotide sequence was defined as a clonotype, and clonotypes were aligned to IMGT TRB V, D and J references with MiTCR v1.1. Only V-J combinations with frequency above 0.0001 were analysed, covering 99% to 99.2% of repertoires. A TCR clonal expansion and chaos score per V-J combination was defined as the ratio of F50 clonal expansion to chaos observed in the TCRdist matrix. Features were reduced by Welch's t-statistics and random forest to 10 to 15 V-J combinations, which fed a naive Bayes classifier. The similarity between thyroid and blood repertoires was quantified using the Morisita-Horn index. The raw public data were reprocessed by TCRdb itself: fastp quality trimming at Q25, MiXCR clonotype calling, in-frame beta chains only. Rows merge per CDR3 protein into single entries with the most common DNA and genes. These V and J calls are TCRdb output, not the study's own analysis. The table for this sample lists a few hundred thousand distinct CDR3 sequences; 17% of them were counted only once. Jointly, the top ten make up roughly 2.3% of the sample.

Stable hyperthyroidism was defined as no progression to ophthalmopathy within 18 months of follow-up. Hyperthyroidism patients were newly diagnosed, with disease duration under 2 months, and aged 18 to 65 years. Patients with other autoimmune diseases, uncontrolled infections, pregnancy or lactation were excluded from the study. Diagnosis relied on clinical symptoms, serum thyroxine, TRAb, thyroid ultrasound and orbital computed tomography. PBMCs were isolated from approximately 10 ml of fresh peripheral blood by Ficoll-Paque density gradient centrifugation. Total RNA was extracted using Trizol reagent, and RNA quality was checked on an Agilent 2100 Bioanalyzer.

The TCR originated in an adult woman with stable Graves' hyperthyroidism. The chain is made from TRBV19 and TRBJ2-4, with TRBD2 as a weak D call on 5 bases. The sample comprised peripheral blood. The encoded CDR3 is CASSIGIAKNIQYF. The DNA reads as follows: TGTGCCAGTAGTATCGGGATAGCCAAAAACATTCAGTACTTC. With all but the CDR3 taken from the reference TRBV19 and TRBJ2-4 genes, the full variable domain is: DGGITQSPKYLFRKEGQNVTLSCEQNLNHDAMYWYRQDPGQGLRLIYYSQIVNDFQKGDIAEGYSVSREKKESFPLTVTSAQKNPTAFYLCASSIGIAKNIQYFGAGTRLSVL.